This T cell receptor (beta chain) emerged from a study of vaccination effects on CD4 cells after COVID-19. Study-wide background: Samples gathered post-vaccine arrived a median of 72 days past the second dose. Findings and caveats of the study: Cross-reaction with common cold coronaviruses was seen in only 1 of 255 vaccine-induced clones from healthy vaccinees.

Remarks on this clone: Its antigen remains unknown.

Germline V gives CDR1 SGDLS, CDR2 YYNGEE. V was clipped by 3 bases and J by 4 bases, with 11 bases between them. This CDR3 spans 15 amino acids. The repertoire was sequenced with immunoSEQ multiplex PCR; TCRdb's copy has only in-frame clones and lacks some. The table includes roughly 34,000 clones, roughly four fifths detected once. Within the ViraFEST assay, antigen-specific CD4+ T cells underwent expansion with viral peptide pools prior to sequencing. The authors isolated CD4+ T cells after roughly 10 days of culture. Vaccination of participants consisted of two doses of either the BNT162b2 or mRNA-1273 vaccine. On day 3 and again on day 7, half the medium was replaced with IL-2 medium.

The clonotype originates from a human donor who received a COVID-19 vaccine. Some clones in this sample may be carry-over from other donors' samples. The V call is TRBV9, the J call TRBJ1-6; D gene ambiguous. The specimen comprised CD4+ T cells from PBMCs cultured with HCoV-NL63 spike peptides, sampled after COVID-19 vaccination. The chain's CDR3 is CASSEGSQYNSPLHF. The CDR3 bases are TGTGCCAGCAGCGAGGGATCTCAGTATAATTCACCCCTCCACTTT. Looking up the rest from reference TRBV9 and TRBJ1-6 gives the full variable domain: DSGVTQTPKHLITATGQRVTLRCSPRSGDLSVYWYQQSLDQGLQFLIQYYNGEERAKGNILERFSAQQFPDLHSELNLSSLELGDSALYFCASSEGSQYNSPLHFGNGTRLTVT.